This T cell receptor (beta chain) was captured in a study of early T cells in non-severe SARS-CoV-2 infection. In the study overall: Chains stayed unpaired after sequencing of bulk RNA from unsorted whole blood.

This clonotype has only a few counts. Researchers attached unique molecular identifiers to individual cDNA molecules. TCRdb fed the 5' RACE reads into MiXCR, producing one record per CDR3 protein. This repertoire shows nearly 90,000 distinct CDR3 sequences, around an eighth found once; its top ten account for roughly 6.4%. Germline CDR1 is DFQATT and CDR2 is SNEGSKA (reference sequence). CDR3 length equals 15 residues. With V trimmed by 2 bases and J by 5 bases, 7 bases remained unmatched. V gene TRBV20-1 combines with J gene TRBJ2-1; 9 nucleotides line up with TRBD2. The specimen was whole blood. The receptor was derived from an adult who was a healthcare worker with PCR-confirmed SARS-CoV-2 infection or an uninfected control (not recorded which). CDR3 residues: CSARTASGRNNEQFF. The CDR3 nucleotides are TGCAGTGCTAGAACTGCCAGCGGGAGGAACAATGAGCAGTTCTTC.